This TCR beta chain derives from a study of OX40 agonist ivuxolimab in advanced cancers. Study-level information: Each patient was given ivuxolimab into a vein every 2 weeks, at 0.01 to 10 mg/kg. People who had prior anti-PD-1, anti-PD-L1 or anti-CTLA-4 therapy could take part, and roughly 40% had some. General observations from the study: Both blood CD4+ and CD8+ T cells showed clonal growth by week 6 at 0.1 to 3.0 mg/kg.

Germline-derived CDR1 and CDR2 are SGDLS and YYNGEE. After removal of 2 bases from V and 2 bases from J, the junction contained 10 bases not matched to a gene. This CDR3 is 18 amino acids long. The protocol was immunoSEQ multiplex PCR, while the TCRdb copy is restricted to in-frame clones and leaves out a portion. The sample includes about 77,000 clones, around 86% of them seen just once. A note on this clone: Its antigen is not identified.

The chain combines TRBV9 with TRBJ2-6, with 7 bases fitting TRBD2. The TCR comes from an adult with an advanced solid tumor such as melanoma, head and neck, liver or kidney cancer. Sequenced here: CD4+ or CD8+ T cells sorted from blood, sampled in a trial of the OX40 agonist ivuxolimab. CDR3 coding DNA: TGTGCCAGCAGCGTCTCCCCGGGGGGAGTAGCTGGGGCCAACGTCCTGACTTTC. It encodes CASSVSPGGVAGANVLTF.